This TCR beta chain was captured by sequencing in a study of blood T cells in healthy people across ages. This clonotype was seen a handful of times. Its antigen is unknown. They isolated at least 7 million PBMCs from each sample. General observations from the study: In the absence of known donor CMV status, changes in expanded clonotypes were possibly confounded. Greater diversity and more naive CD4+ cells were seen in long-lived donors than in aged donors.

Germline V gives CDR1 SGHRS, CDR2 YFSETQ. This CDR3 contains 16 residues. V was cut by 1 base and J by 4 bases, with 16 bases left in between. PCR was performed a second time for about 6 to 11 cycles using a sample-barcoded 5' primer and a J-beta primer mix. One entry per CDR3 protein results from TCRdb running MiXCR on the 5' RACE reads. The data hold under 2 million distinct CDR3 sequences, with around 36% observed a single time. J is TRBJ2-3 and V is TRBV5-1; the D gene is possibly TRBD1 (5 bases). The TCR was taken from a woman under 40 in good health. The sample taken for sequencing was blood. This chain's CDR3 is CASSLFFPGFPDTQYF. The CDR3 region has the DNA TGCGCCAGCAGCTTGTTCTTTCCAGGGTTCCCAGATACGCAGTATTTT.